The clone carrying this T cell receptor (beta chain) was seen only a few times. Antigen unknown. The sample belongs to a study of T cell repertoires in cytomegalovirus infection. Study summary: As its CMV epitopes, the study selected recently identified HLA-C-restricted and well-studied HLA-B-restricted targets. Matching HLA type and CMV infection were both indicated by public TCR beta signatures. Study-wide findings and caveats: The response measured ex vivo was dominated by TCR beta clonotypes (HLA-C-restricted and CMV-specific).

TCRdb re-derived calls from the reads in MiXCR, one entry per CDR3 protein. Of roughly 800,000 distinct CDR3 sequences listed, about 27% are singletons. The CDR3 length is 15 residues. Trimming removed 3 bases at V and 1 base at J, with 12 bases between. Germline V gene lookup returns CDR1 LGHNT and CDR2 FRNRAP. The gene calls are TRBV12-5 and TRBJ2-5; maybe TRBD1 (6 bases). The source material was cultured CD8+ T cells from PBMCs, sampled from culture after CMV antigen stimulation. This clonotype was sampled from a human donor in good health (CMV status not recorded). Some clones in this sample may be carry-over from other donors' samples. CDR3 DNA: TGTGCTAGTGGTTTCCCGGGACAAGGCCAAGAGACCCAGTACTTC. Protein product: CASGFPGQGQETQYF.